The present TCR beta chain was sequenced within a study of vaccination and CD4 T cells after COVID-19. Overall study context: Four females and six males made up the convalescents, two of whom were Hispanic. The cells were exposed to overlapping spike peptides originating from SARS-CoV-2, HCoV-NL63, HCoV-OC43 and HCoV-229E for stimulation.

Trimming pared 4 bases from V and 7 bases from J, leaving 19 bases between. The CDR3 has 15 residues. The germline CDR1 and CDR2 sequences are GTSNPN and SVGIG (reference sequence). Sequencing of the DNA from cultured CD4+ T cells was carried out with the Oncomine TCR Beta short-read assay. One entry per CDR3 protein results from TCRdb running MiXCR on the PCR reads. The sample lists about 20,000 distinct CDR3 sequences; over 60% were seen once. Treatment indicated: roughly 10-day PBMC culture with coronavirus spike peptide pools or control peptides (ViraFEST assay). Upon completion of 10 days of culture, CD4+ T cells were isolated via negative selection. Turning to this clonotype: Its cognate antigen is unknown.

The sample here was CD4+ T cells from blood, cultured in vitro, taken after SARS-CoV-2 vaccination. The V call is TRBV30, the J call TRBJ2-2; D is possibly TRBD1 or TRBD2 (7 bases each). This TCR was recovered from a human donor who received a COVID-19 vaccine. As DNA, the CDR3 is TGTGCCTGGAACCGACAGGGAGGGGTCATCGGGGAGCTGTTTTTT. Its protein product is CAWNRQGGVIGELFF.